This T cell receptor (beta chain) derives from a study of T cell responses to AZD1222 COVID-19 vaccine. Findings and limits, study-wide: Mostly white British, mostly female donors; authors suggested clonal diversity may be underestimated. Researchers report vaccine-associated CD4 TCRs spanning spike, with dominance at 160-218 and 743-854.

Assay used: immunoSEQ multiplex PCR; TCRdb lists only in-frame clones, some missing. In the table there are fewer than 250,000 clones, just over 90% of which are singletons. Turning to this clone: Its target is not known.

The V end lost 0 bases, the J end lost 1 base, and 3 bases lay between the germline ends. Per the germline V gene, CDR1 is KGHSH and CDR2 is LQKENI. The CDR3 has 13 residues. The sequence came from an adult in good health. This sample comprised peripheral blood, obtained on day 0 of MenACWY control vaccination. V usage is TRBV18 and J usage is TRBJ2-5, with D unclear. CDR3 coding DNA: TGTGCCAGCTCACCACCGGGCCAAGAGACCCAGTACTTC. Translating gives CASSPPGQETQYF. The variable domain in full, with the rest retrieved from reference TRBV18 and TRBJ2-5, is NAGVMQNPRHLVRRRGQEARLRCSPMKGHSHVYWYRQLPEEGLKFMVYLQKENIIDESGMPKERFSAEFPKEGPSILRIQQVVRGDSAAYFCASSPPGQETQYFGPGTRLLVL.